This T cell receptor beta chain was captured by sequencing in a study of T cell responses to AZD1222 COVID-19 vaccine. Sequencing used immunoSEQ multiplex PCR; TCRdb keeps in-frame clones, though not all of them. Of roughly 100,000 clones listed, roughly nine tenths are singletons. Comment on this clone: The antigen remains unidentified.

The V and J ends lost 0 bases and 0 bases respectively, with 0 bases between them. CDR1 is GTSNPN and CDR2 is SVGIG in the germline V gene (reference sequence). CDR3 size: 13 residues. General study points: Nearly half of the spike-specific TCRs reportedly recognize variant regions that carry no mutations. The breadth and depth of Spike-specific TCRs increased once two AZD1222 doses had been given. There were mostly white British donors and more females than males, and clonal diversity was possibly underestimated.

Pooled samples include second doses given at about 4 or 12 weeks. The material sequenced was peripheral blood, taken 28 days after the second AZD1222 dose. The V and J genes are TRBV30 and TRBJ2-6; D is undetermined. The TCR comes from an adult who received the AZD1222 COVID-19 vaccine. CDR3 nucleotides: TGTGCCTGGAGTGTCTCTGGGGCCAACGTCCTGACTTTC. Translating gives CAWSVSGANVLTF.